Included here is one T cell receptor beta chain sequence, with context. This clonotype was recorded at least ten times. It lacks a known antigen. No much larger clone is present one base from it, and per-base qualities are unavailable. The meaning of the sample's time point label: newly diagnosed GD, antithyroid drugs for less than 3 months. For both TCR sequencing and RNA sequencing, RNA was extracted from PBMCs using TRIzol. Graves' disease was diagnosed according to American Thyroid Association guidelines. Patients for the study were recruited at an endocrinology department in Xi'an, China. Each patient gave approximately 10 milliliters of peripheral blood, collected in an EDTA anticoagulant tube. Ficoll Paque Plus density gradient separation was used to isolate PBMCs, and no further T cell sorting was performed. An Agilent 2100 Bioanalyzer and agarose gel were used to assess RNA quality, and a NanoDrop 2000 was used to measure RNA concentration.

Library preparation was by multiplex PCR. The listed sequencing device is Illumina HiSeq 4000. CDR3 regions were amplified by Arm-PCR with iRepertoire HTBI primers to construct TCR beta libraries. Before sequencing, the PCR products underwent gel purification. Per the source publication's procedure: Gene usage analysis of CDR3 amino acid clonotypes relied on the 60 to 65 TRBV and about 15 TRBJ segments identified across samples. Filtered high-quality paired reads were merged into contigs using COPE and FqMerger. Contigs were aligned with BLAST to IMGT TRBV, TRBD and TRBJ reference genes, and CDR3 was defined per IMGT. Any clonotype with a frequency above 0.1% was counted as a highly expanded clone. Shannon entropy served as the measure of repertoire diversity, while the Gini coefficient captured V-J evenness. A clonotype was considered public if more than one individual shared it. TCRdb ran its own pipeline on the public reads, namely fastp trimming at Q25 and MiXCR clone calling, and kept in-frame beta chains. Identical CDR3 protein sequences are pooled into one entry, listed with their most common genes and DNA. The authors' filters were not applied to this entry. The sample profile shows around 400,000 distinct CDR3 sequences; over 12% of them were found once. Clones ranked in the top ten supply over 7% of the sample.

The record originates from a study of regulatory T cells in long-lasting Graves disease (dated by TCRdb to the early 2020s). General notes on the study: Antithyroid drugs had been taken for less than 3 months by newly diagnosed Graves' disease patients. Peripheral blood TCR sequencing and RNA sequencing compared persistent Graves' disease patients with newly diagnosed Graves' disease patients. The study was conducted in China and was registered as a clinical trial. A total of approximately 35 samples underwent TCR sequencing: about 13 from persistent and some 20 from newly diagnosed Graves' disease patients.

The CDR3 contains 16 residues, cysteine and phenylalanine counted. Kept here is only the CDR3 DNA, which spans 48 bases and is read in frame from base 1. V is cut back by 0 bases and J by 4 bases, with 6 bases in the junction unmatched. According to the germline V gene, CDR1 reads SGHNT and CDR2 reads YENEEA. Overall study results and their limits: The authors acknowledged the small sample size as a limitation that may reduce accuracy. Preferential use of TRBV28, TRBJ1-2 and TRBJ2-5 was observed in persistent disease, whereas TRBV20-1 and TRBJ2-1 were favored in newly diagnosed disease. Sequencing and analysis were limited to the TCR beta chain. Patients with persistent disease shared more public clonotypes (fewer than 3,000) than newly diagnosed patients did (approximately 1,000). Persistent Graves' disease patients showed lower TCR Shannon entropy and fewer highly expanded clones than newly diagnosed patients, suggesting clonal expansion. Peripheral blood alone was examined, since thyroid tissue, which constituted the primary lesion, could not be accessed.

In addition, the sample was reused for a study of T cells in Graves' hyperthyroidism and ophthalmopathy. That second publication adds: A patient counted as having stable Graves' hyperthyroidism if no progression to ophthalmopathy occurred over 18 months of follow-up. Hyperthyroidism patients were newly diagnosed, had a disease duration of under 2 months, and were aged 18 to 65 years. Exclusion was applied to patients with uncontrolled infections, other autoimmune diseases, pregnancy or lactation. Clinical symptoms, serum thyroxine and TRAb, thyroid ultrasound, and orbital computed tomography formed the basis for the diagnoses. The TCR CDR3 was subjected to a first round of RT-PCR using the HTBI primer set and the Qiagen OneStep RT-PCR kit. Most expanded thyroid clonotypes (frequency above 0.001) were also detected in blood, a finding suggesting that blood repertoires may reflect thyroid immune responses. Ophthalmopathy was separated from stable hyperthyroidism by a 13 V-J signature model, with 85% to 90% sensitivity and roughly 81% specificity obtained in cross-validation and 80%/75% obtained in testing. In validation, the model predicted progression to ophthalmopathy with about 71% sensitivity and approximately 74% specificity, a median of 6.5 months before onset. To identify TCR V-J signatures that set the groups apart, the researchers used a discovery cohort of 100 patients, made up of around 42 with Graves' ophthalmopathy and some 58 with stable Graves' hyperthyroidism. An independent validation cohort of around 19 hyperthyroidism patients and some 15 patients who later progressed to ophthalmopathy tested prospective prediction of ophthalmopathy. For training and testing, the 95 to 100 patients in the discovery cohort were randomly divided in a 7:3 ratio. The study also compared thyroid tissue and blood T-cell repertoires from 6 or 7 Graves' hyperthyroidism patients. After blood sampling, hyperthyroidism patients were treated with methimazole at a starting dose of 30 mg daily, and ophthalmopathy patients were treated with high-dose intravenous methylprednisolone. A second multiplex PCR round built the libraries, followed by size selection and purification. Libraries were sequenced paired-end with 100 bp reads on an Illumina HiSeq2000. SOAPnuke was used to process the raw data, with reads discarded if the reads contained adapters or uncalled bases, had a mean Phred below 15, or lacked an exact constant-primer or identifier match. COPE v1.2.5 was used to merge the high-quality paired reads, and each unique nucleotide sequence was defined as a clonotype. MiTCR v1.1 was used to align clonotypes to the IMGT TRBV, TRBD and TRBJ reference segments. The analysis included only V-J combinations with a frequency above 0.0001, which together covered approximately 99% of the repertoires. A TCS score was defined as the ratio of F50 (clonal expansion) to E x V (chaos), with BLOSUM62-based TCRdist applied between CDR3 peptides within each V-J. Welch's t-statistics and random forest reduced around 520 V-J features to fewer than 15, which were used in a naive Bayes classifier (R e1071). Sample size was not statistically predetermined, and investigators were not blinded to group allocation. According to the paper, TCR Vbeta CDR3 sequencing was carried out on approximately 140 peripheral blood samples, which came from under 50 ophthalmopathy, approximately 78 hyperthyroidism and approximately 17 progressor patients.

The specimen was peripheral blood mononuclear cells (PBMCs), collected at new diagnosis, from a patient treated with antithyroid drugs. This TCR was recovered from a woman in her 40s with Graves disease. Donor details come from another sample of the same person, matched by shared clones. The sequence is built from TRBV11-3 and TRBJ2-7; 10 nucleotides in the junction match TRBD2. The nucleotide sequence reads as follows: TGTGCCAGCAGCTTAGATCTTGCTAGCGGGAGTTACGAGCAGTACTTC. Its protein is CASSLDLASGSYEQYF.